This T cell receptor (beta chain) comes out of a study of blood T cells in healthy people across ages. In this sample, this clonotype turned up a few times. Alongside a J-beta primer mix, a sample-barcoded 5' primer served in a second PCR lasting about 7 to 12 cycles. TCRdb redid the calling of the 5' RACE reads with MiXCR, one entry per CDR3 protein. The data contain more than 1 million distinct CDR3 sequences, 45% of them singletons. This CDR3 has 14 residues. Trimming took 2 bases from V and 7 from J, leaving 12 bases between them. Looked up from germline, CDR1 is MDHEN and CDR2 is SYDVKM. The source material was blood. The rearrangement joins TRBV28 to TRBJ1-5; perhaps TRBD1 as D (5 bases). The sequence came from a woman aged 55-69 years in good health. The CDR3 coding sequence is TGTGCCAGCAGTTTACCAGGGACTTGGCAGCCCCAGCATTTT. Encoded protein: CASSLPGTWQPQHF.